Listed below are T cell receptor beta chains from one sample, sequenced in a study of cytomegalovirus exposure and HLA in healthy donors. This table comes from immunoSEQ multiplex PCR, and its TCRdb copy is limited to in-frame clones, with some not included. The sample lists approximately 90,000 clones, 76% occurring once. Material for sequencing was PBMCs. These receptors originate from a male donor in good health and CMV-seronegative. Each CDR3 is given with its conserved first and last residue. The order of the fields is clone size, V gene, J gene, D gene, CDR3 protein, CDR3 DNA. A D gene is named only where the DNA matches it firmly. Not all rows give a size; the values are once, few, many and, for expanded clones, a class.

clone_size: few; v_call: TRBV18; j_call: TRBJ2-3; d_call: .; cdr3_aa: CASSPGAQRTDTQYF; cdr3_nt: TGTGCCAGCTCACCAGGGGCCCAACGCACAGATACGCAGTATTTT
clone_size: .; v_call: TRBV28; j_call: TRBJ2-7; d_call: TRBD1; cdr3_aa: CASGTTGISYEQYF; cdr3_nt: TGTGCCAGCGGTACGACAGGGATCTCCTACGAGCAGTACTTC
clone_size: once; v_call: TRBV5-4; j_call: TRBJ2-7; d_call: TRBD1; cdr3_aa: CASSLVDRDNEQYF; cdr3_nt: TGTGCCAGCAGCTTGGTAGACAGGGATAACGAGCAGTACTTC
clone_size: .; v_call: TRBV7-2; j_call: TRBJ2-7; d_call: TRBD1; cdr3_aa: CASSSGTGNYEQYF; cdr3_nt: TGTGCCAGCAGCTCGGGGACAGGGAACTACGAGCAGTACTTC
clone_size: .; v_call: TRBV30; j_call: TRBJ1-6; d_call: .; cdr3_aa: CAWRGQGSSPLHF; cdr3_nt: TGTGCCTGGAGAGGGCAGGGTAGTTCACCCCTCCACTTT
clone_size: .; v_call: TRBV19; j_call: TRBJ2-1; d_call: TRBD2; cdr3_aa: CASSTISGGAANEQFF; cdr3_nt: TGTGCCAGTAGTACAATAAGCGGGGGGGCCGCCAATGAGCAGTTCTTC
clone_size: .; v_call: TRBV2; j_call: TRBJ2-3; d_call: TRBD2; cdr3_aa: CASSERVAGDTQYF; cdr3_nt: TGTGCCAGCAGTGAACGGGTAGCGGGAGATACGCAGTATTTT
clone_size: .; v_call: TRBV4-3; j_call: TRBJ2-6; d_call: .; cdr3_aa: CASSFRQPGANVLTF; cdr3_nt: TGCGCCAGCAGCTTCCGACAGCCTGGGGCCAACGTCCTGACTTTC
clone_size: few; v_call: TRBV28; j_call: TRBJ2-7; d_call: TRBD1; cdr3_aa: CASHGSENRGRKGEQYF; cdr3_nt: TGTGCCAGCCACGGGTCGGAGAACAGGGGAAGGAAGGGCGAGCAGTACTTC
clone_size: .; v_call: TRBV5-1; j_call: TRBJ2-7; d_call: .; cdr3_aa: CASSLATRSGEQYF; cdr3_nt: TGCGCCAGCAGCTTGGCCACTAGGTCGGGCGAGCAGTACTTC
clone_size: once; v_call: TRBV7-2; j_call: TRBJ2-7; d_call: TRBD1; cdr3_aa: CASSLGETGGPYEQYF; cdr3_nt: TGTGCCAGCAGCTTAGGGGAGACAGGGGGTCCCTACGAGCAGTACTTC
clone_size: .; v_call: TRBV28; j_call: TRBJ2-7; d_call: .; cdr3_aa: CASSFTGGSSYEQYF; cdr3_nt: TGTGCCAGCAGTTTTACGGGTGGAAGCTCCTACGAGCAGTACTTC
clone_size: .; v_call: TRBV4-1; j_call: TRBJ2-4; d_call: .; cdr3_aa: CASSQGVTRGPKNIQYF; cdr3_nt: TGCGCCAGCAGCCAAGGGGTCACCCGTGGGCCCAAAAACATTCAGTACTTC
clone_size: .; v_call: TRBV6-1; j_call: TRBJ2-4; d_call: TRBD1; cdr3_aa: CASSAGTEKNIQYF; cdr3_nt: TGTGCCAGCAGTGCCGGGACAGAGAAAAACATTCAGTACTTC
clone_size: .; v_call: TRBV7-8; j_call: TRBJ2-1; d_call: TRBD2; cdr3_aa: CASSSSPLAGPNNEQFF; cdr3_nt: TGTGCCAGCAGCTCCTCCCCACTAGCGGGACCAAACAATGAGCAGTTCTTC
clone_size: few; v_call: TRBV19; j_call: TRBJ2-5; d_call: TRBD2; cdr3_aa: CASSTRLAGTETQYF; cdr3_nt: TGTGCCAGTAGTACTCGACTAGCGGGAACTGAGACCCAGTACTTC
clone_size: .; v_call: TRBV4-3; j_call: TRBJ1-2; d_call: .; cdr3_aa: CASSQDYRMRGYTF; cdr3_nt: TGCGCCAGCAGCCAAGATTACAGGATGAGGGGCTACACCTTC
clone_size: few; v_call: TRBV18; j_call: TRBJ1-1; d_call: TRBD1; cdr3_aa: CASSPDGQGGTEAFF; cdr3_nt: TGTGCCAGCTCACCAGATGGACAGGGTGGTACTGAAGCTTTCTTT
clone_size: .; v_call: TRBV12-5; j_call: TRBJ1-1; d_call: .; cdr3_aa: CASGLPRGGRDTEAFF; cdr3_nt: TGTGCTAGTGGTTTGCCCCGGGGGGGCAGGGACACTGAAGCTTTCTTT
clone_size: .; v_call: TRBV7-2; j_call: TRBJ2-1; d_call: .; cdr3_aa: CASSPRFNEQFF; cdr3_nt: TGTGCCAGCAGCCCTCGGTTCAATGAGCAGTTCTTC
clone_size: .; v_call: TRBV25-1; j_call: TRBJ1-1; d_call: .; cdr3_aa: CASSEGLPNTEAFF; cdr3_nt: TGTGCCAGCAGTGAAGGACTGCCGAACACTGAAGCTTTCTTT
clone_size: .; v_call: TRBV6-6; j_call: TRBJ1-1; d_call: TRBD1; cdr3_aa: CASSNRTGLTEAFF; cdr3_nt: TGTGCCAGCAGTAACCGGACAGGGTTAACTGAGGCTTTCTTT
clone_size: .; v_call: TRBV19; j_call: TRBJ2-1; d_call: TRBD2; cdr3_aa: CASSVTSGNTNEQFF; cdr3_nt: TGTGCCAGTAGTGTGACTAGCGGGAACACCAATGAGCAGTTCTTC
clone_size: .; v_call: TRBV6-1; j_call: TRBJ1-2; d_call: .; cdr3_aa: CASSVLRGPYGYTF; cdr3_nt: TGTGCCAGCAGTGTATTGCGGGGCCCATATGGCTACACCTTC
clone_size: .; v_call: TRBV11-2; j_call: TRBJ2-6; d_call: .; cdr3_aa: CASSLGGGEGSGANVLTF; cdr3_nt: TGTGCCAGCAGCTTAGGAGGGGGGGAAGGCTCTGGGGCCAACGTCCTGACTTTC
clone_size: .; v_call: TRBV28; j_call: TRBJ1-5; d_call: .; cdr3_aa: CASSRQTNQPQHF; cdr3_nt: TGTGCCAGCAGCAGACAGACAAATCAGCCCCAGCATTTT
clone_size: .; v_call: TRBV18; j_call: TRBJ2-6; d_call: .; cdr3_aa: CASSRTLQGAGANVLTF; cdr3_nt: TGTGCCAGCTCACGAACCCTCCAGGGCGCTGGGGCCAACGTCCTGACTTTC
clone_size: .; v_call: TRBV6-5; j_call: TRBJ1-2; d_call: TRBD1; cdr3_aa: CASTRQGVGYGYTF; cdr3_nt: TGTGCCAGCACCCGACAGGGAGTAGGCTATGGCTACACCTTC
clone_size: .; v_call: TRBV6-5; j_call: TRBJ1-5; d_call: .; cdr3_aa: CASSSASGGDQPQHF; cdr3_nt: TGTGCCAGCAGCTCGGCGAGCGGGGGGGACCAGCCCCAGCATTTT
clone_size: once; v_call: TRBV5-1; j_call: TRBJ1-4; d_call: TRBD1; cdr3_aa: CASSRTPGQGANEKLFF; cdr3_nt: TGCGCCAGCAGCCGGACACCGGGACAGGGCGCAAATGAAAAACTGTTTTTT
clone_size: .; v_call: TRBV19; j_call: TRBJ1-4; d_call: .; cdr3_aa: CASSSEKLFF; cdr3_nt: TGTGCCAGTAGCAGTGAAAAACTGTTTTTT
clone_size: .; v_call: TRBV6-1; j_call: TRBJ2-2; d_call: .; cdr3_aa: CASRPEAGELFF; cdr3_nt: TGTGCCAGCAGACCTGAGGCCGGGGAGCTGTTTTTT
clone_size: .; v_call: TRBV15; j_call: TRBJ1-2; d_call: .; cdr3_aa: CATSRESYGYTF; cdr3_nt: TGTGCCACCAGCAGAGAGAGCTATGGCTACACCTTC
clone_size: .; v_call: TRBV9; j_call: TRBJ1-1; d_call: TRBD1; cdr3_aa: CASSDRGLAEAFF; cdr3_nt: TGTGCCAGCAGCGACAGGGGTTTGGCTGAAGCTTTCTTT
clone_size: .; v_call: TRBV7-2; j_call: TRBJ1-6; d_call: TRBD1; cdr3_aa: CASSLKGPGQGGSPLHF; cdr3_nt: TGTGCCAGCAGCTTAAAAGGTCCGGGACAGGGAGGTTCACCCCTCCACTTT
clone_size: .; v_call: TRBV2; j_call: TRBJ2-7; d_call: .; cdr3_aa: CASRDLGRDSYEQYF; cdr3_nt: TGTGCCAGCAGGGATTTGGGGCGGGATAGCTACGAGCAGTACTTC
clone_size: once; v_call: TRBV30; j_call: TRBJ1-1; d_call: .; cdr3_aa: CAWSVSYAGKRKNTEAFF; cdr3_nt: TGTGCCTGGAGTGTATCCTATGCGGGGAAGAGAAAGAACACTGAAGCTTTCTTT
clone_size: once; v_call: TRBV7-9; j_call: TRBJ2-5; d_call: .; cdr3_aa: CSSSLRDTKYQETQYF; cdr3_nt: TGTTCCAGCAGCTTACGGGACACCAAGTACCAAGAGACCCAGTACTTC
clone_size: .; v_call: TRBV15; j_call: TRBJ2-7; d_call: TRBD1; cdr3_aa: CATSTKDRRTYEQYF; cdr3_nt: TGTGCCACCAGCACCAAGGACAGGAGAACCTACGAGCAGTACTTC
clone_size: .; v_call: TRBV25-1; j_call: TRBJ2-1; d_call: TRBD2; cdr3_aa: CASSEFAGGSYNEQFF; cdr3_nt: TGTGCCAGCAGTGAATTCGCGGGAGGTTCTTACAATGAGCAGTTCTTC
clone_size: few; v_call: TRBV18; j_call: TRBJ2-7; d_call: .; cdr3_aa: CASSLSDTYEQYF; cdr3_nt: TGTGCCAGCTCACTATCAGATACCTACGAGCAGTACTTC
clone_size: few; v_call: TRBV6-5; j_call: TRBJ1-6; d_call: .; cdr3_aa: CASSPSREGGSPLHF; cdr3_nt: TGTGCCAGCAGTCCGTCGCGCGAGGGAGGATCACCCCTCCACTTT
clone_size: .; v_call: TRBV18; j_call: TRBJ1-5; d_call: .; cdr3_aa: CASSPRDKYQPQHF; cdr3_nt: TGTGCCAGCTCACCTCGGGACAAGTATCAGCCCCAGCATTTT
clone_size: .; v_call: TRBV28; j_call: TRBJ1-1; d_call: .; cdr3_aa: CASSRSGGNTEAFF; cdr3_nt: TGTGCCAGCAGTCGAAGTGGCGGGAACACTGAAGCTTTCTTT
clone_size: .; v_call: TRBV5-4; j_call: TRBJ2-3; d_call: TRBD2; cdr3_aa: CASSFRLTSLLGDTDTQYF; cdr3_nt: TGTGCCAGCAGCTTCCGGTTGACTAGCCTACTTGGGGACACAGATACGCAGTATTTT
clone_size: .; v_call: TRBV2; j_call: TRBJ1-5; d_call: TRBD1; cdr3_aa: CASSLQGNQPQHF; cdr3_nt: TGTGCCAGCAGTTTACAGGGGAATCAGCCCCAGCATTTT
clone_size: few; v_call: TRBV29-1; j_call: TRBJ2-1; d_call: .; cdr3_aa: CSVVRGRGDNEQFF; cdr3_nt: TGCAGCGTTGTTCGAGGCAGGGGGGACAATGAGCAGTTCTTC
clone_size: few; v_call: TRBV20-1; j_call: TRBJ2-1; d_call: .; cdr3_aa: CSAREGDEQFF; cdr3_nt: TGCAGTGCTAGAGAAGGGGATGAGCAGTTCTTC
clone_size: .; v_call: TRBV28; j_call: TRBJ1-6; d_call: .; cdr3_aa: CASSYDSPPLHF; cdr3_nt: TGTGCCAGCAGCTATGACAGTCCACCCCTCCACTTT
clone_size: .; v_call: TRBV15; j_call: TRBJ1-5; d_call: .; cdr3_aa: CATSSQRNQPQHF; cdr3_nt: TGTGCCACCAGCAGTCAGCGGAATCAGCCCCAGCATTTT
clone_size: .; v_call: TRBV9; j_call: TRBJ1-3; d_call: TRBD1; cdr3_aa: CASSATASGQGLRNTIYF; cdr3_nt: TGTGCCAGCAGCGCCACCGCCTCGGGACAGGGTTTAAGAAACACCATATATTTT
clone_size: .; v_call: TRBV7-2; j_call: TRBJ2-5; d_call: .; cdr3_aa: CASTGGGRETQYF; cdr3_nt: TGTGCCAGCACGGGAGGGGGCCGAGAGACCCAGTACTTC